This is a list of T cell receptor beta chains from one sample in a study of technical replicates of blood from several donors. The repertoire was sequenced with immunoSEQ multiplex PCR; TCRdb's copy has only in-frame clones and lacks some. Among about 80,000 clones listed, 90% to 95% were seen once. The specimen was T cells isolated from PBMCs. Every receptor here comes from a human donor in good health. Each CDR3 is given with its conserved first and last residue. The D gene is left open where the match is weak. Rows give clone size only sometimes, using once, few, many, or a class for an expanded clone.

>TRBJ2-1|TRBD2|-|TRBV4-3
CASSQEILAGSSYNEQFF
TGCGCCAGCAGCCAAGAAATACTAGCGGGAAGCTCCTACAATGAGCAGTTCTTC
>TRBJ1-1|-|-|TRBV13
CASSRLRGNTEAFF
TGTGCCAGCAGCCGTTTAAGGGGCAACACTGAAGCTTTCTTT
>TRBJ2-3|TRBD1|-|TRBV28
CASRRQGAGTDTQYF
TGTGCCAGCAGAAGACAGGGGGCGGGCACAGATACGCAGTATTTT
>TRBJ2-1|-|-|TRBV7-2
CASSLAVGNEQFF
TGTGCCAGCAGCTTAGCTGTCGGGAATGAGCAGTTCTTC
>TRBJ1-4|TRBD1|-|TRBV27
CASSLIGDREKLFF
TGTGCCAGCAGTTTAATAGGGGACAGGGAAAAACTGTTTTTT
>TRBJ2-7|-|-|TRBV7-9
CASSFALLSSYEQYF
TGTGCCAGCAGCTTCGCACTCTTATCCTCCTACGAGCAGTACTTC
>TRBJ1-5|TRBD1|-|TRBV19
CASTTDRVRQPQHF
TGTGCCAGTACCACCGACAGGGTGCGGCAGCCCCAGCATTTT
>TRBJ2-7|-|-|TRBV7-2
CASSLPLYEQYF
TGTGCCAGCAGCCTCCCCCTCTACGAGCAGTACTTC
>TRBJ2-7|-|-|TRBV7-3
CASSSGTSFSEQYF
TGTGCCAGCAGCTCCGGTACTAGTTTTTCCGAGCAGTACTTC
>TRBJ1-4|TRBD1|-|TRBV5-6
CASSFGQGLGEKLFF
TGTGCCAGCAGCTTTGGACAGGGGTTAGGTGAAAAACTGTTTTTT
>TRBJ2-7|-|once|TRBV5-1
CASASGYEQYF
TGCGCCAGCGCCTCCGGGTACGAGCAGTACTTC
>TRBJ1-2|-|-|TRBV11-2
CASSLSDGANYGYTF
TGTGCCAGCAGCTTATCGGACGGGGCTAACTATGGCTACACCTTC
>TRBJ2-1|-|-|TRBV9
CASSVGGHSSYNEQFF
TGTGCCAGCAGCGTAGGAGGGCATAGCTCCTACAATGAGCAGTTCTTC
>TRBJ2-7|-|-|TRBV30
CAWSVGEGLYEQYF
TGTGCCTGGAGTGTAGGGGAAGGGTTATACGAGCAGTACTTC
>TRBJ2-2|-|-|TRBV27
CASSLSLSGELFF
TGTGCCAGCAGTTTATCTCTCTCCGGGGAGCTGTTTTTT
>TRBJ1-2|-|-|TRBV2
CASRHPSVGHGYTF
TGTGCCAGCAGGCACCCCTCGGTGGGGCATGGCTACACCTTC
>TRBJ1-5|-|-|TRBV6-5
CASSYGSEQPQHF
TGTGCCAGCAGTTACGGCTCGGAGCAGCCCCAGCATTTT